This T cell receptor beta chain originates from a study of blood T cell repertoires in COVID-19. Whole-study context: Spain, Italy and the United States supplied samples that represented acute and convalescent COVID-19. In each case, the material was cDNA or gDNA derived from T cells, B-cell-depleted T cells, or PBMCs.

Original data processing: Estimated nucleated cell counts came from reference gene primer amplification. Sequencing was performed with immunoSEQ multiplex PCR; in TCRdb, only in-frame clones are kept and a portion is missing. D and trimming were read from the DNA, whereas the V and J calls and clone size are those reported in that table. The sample consists of 310,000 or so clones, around 83% of them appearing once. This clone was detected only once. Deletions cut 2 bases from V and 3 bases from J, with 4 bases between. CDR1 and CDR2 (germline): ENHRY, SYGVKD. The CDR3 extends over 12 amino acids. Sample: peripheral blood. This chain links TRBV10-3 with TRBJ2-5, with unresolved D. The source is a woman in her 50s with acute or convalescent COVID-19. CDR3 region: CAISEQEETQYF. The CDR3 region has the DNA TGTGCCATCAGTGAGCAGGAAGAGACCCAGTACTTC.